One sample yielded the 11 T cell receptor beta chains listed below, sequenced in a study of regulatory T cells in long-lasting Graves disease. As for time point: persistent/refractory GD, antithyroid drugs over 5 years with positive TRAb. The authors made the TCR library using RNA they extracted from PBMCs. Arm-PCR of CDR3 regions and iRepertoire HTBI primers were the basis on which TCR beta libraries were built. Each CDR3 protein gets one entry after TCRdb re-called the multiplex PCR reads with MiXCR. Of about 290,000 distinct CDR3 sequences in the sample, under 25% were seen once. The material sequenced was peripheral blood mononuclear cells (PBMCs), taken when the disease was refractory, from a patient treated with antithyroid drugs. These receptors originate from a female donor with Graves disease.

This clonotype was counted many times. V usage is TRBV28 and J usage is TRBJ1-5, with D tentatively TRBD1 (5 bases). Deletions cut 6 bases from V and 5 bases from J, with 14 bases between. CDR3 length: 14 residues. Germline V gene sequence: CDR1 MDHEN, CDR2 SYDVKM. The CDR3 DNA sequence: TGTGCCAGCAGAGTTTCCGGGGGGGATCAGCCCCAGCATTTT. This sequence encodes CASRVSGGDQPQHF.

CDR3 residues: CATSGTSYNEQFF. The CDR3 bases are TGTGCCACCAGTGGGACTAGCTACAATGAGCAGTTCTTC. This chain connects TRBV24-1 to TRBJ2-1; 7 bases map to TRBD2. CDR1 is KGHDR and CDR2 is SFDVKD in the germline V gene. The length of the CDR3 is 13 residues. Trimming at V came to 5 bases and at J to 3 bases, leaving 0 bases not matched to a gene.

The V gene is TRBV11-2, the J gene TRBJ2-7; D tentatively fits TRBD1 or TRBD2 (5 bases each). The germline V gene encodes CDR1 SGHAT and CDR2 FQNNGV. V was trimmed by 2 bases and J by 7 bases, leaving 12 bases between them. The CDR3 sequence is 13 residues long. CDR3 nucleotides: TGTGCCAGCAGCTTATTGGGGGTCGGTGAGCAGTACTTC. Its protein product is CASSLLGVGEQYF.

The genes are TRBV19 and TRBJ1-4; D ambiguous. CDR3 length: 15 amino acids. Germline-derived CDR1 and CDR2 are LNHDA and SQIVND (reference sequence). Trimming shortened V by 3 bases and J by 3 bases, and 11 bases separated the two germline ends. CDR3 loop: CASSIGRESNEKLFF. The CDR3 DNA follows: TGTGCCAGTAGTATTGGGCGGGAGTCTAATGAAAAACTGTTTTTT.

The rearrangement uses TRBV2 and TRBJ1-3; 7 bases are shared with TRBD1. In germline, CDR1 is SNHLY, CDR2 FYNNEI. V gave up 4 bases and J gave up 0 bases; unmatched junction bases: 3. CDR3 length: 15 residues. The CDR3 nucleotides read TGTGCCAGCAGTGTGGGACAGAACTCTGGAAACACCATATATTTT. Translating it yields CASSVGQNSGNTIYF.

The CDR3 loop is CASTALAANNEQFF. Written as DNA, the CDR3 is TGTGCCAGCACTGCTCTAGCGGCGAACAATGAGCAGTTCTTC. J is TRBJ2-1 and V is TRBV9; TRBD2 agrees at 7 bases. V was clipped by 6 bases and J by 5 bases; unmatched bases: 8. The CDR3 is made up of 14 amino acids. The germline gives CDR1 SGDLS, CDR2 YYNGEE.

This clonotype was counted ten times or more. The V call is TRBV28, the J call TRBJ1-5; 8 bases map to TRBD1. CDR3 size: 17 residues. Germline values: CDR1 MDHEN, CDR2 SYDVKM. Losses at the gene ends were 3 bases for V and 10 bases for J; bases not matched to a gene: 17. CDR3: CASSFTKAGQGRFPQHF. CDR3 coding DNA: TGTGCCAGCAGTTTCACCAAGGCCGGACAGGGCCGTTTCCCCCAGCATTTT.

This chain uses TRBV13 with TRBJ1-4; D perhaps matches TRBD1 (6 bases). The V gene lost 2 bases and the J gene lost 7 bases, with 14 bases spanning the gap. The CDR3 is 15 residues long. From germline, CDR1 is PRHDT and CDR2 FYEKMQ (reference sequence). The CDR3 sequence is CASSLLRGRSEKLFF. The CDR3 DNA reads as TGTGCCAGCAGCTTACTCAGGGGTAGGAGTGAAAAACTGTTTTTT.

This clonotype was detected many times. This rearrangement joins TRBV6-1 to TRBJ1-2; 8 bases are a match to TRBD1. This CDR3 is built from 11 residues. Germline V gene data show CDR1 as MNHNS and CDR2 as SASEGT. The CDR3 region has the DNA TGTGTCGCGGGGACAGGCTATGGCTACACCTTC. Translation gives CVAGTGYGYTF.

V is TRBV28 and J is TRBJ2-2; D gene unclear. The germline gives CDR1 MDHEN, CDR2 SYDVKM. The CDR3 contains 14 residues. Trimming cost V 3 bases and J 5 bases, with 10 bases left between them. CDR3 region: CASSFTVDTGELFF. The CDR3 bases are TGTGCCAGCAGTTTCACGGTTGATACCGGGGAGCTGTTTTTT.

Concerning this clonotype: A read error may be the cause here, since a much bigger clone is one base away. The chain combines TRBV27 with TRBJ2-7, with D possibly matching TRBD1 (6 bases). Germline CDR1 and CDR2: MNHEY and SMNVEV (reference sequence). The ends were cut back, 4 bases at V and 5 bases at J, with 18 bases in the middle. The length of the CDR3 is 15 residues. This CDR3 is CASSYDATGSHEQYF. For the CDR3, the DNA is TGTGCCAGCAGTTACGACGCCACAGGGTCCCACGAGCAGTACTTC.